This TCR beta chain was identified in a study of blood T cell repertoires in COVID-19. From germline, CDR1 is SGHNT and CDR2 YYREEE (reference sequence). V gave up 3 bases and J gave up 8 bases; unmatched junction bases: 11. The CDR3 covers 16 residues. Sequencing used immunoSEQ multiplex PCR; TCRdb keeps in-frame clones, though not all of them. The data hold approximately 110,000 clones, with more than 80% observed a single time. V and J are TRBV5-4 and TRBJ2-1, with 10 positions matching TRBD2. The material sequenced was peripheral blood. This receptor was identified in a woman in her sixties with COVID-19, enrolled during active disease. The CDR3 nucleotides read TGTGCCAGCAGCTCGCGGGGTAGCGGGGGGAACCATGAGCAGTTCTTC. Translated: CASSSRGSGGNHEQFF.